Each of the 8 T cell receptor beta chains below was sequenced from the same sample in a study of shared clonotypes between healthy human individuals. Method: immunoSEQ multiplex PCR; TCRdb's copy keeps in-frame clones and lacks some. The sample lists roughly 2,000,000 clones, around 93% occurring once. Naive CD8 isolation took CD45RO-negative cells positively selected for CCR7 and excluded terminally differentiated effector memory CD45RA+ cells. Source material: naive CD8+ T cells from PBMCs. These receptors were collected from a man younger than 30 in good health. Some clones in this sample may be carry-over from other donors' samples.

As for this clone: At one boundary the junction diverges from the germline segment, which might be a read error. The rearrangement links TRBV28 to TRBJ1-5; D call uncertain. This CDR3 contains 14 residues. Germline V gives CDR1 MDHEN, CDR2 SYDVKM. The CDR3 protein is CASRLGVGNPPQHF. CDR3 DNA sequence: TGTGCCAGCAGGTTGGGTGTTGGCAATCCGCCCCAGCATTTT.

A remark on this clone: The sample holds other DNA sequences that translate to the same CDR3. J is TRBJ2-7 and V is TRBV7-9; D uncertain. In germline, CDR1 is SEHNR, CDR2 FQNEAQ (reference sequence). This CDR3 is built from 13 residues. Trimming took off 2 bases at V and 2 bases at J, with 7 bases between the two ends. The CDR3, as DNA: TGTGCCAGCAGCTTATTAGGGACCTACGAGCAGTACTTC. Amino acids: CASSLLGTYEQYF.

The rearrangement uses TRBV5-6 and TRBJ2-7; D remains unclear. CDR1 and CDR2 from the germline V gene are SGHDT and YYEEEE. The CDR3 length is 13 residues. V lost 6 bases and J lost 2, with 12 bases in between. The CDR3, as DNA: TGTGCCAGCATAGTCGCAGGAACCTACGAGCAGTACTTC. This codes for CASIVAGTYEQYF.

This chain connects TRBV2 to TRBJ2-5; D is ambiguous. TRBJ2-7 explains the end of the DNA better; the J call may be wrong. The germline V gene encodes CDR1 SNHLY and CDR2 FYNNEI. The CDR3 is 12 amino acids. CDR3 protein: CASSLTPYEQYF. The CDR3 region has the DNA TGTGCCAGCAGTCTGACTCCCTACGAGCAGTACTTC.

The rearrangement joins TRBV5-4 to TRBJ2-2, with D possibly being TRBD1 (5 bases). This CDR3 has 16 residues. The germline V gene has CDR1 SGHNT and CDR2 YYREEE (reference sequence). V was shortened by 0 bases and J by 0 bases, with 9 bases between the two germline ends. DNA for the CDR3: TGTGCCAGCAGCTTGGCTCCAGGGTCGAACACCGGGGAGCTGTTTTTT. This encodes CASSLAPGSNTGELFF.

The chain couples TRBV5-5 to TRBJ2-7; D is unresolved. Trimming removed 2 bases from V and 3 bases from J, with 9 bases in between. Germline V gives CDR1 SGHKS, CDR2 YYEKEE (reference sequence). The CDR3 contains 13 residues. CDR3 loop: CASSFAANYEQYF. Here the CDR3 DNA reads TGTGCCAGCAGCTTCGCAGCAAACTACGAGCAGTACTTC.

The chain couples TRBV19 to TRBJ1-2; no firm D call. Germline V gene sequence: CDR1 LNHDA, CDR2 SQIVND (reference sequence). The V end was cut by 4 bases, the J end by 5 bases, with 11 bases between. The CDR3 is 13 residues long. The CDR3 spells CASSTSGRYGYTF. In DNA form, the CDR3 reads TGTGCCAGTAGTACTTCCGGGAGGTATGGCTACACCTTC.

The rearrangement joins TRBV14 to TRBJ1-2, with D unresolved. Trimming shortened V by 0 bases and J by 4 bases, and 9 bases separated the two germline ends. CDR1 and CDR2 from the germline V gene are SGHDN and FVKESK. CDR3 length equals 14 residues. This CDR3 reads CASSQEGLIYGYTF. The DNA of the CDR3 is TGTGCCAGCAGCCAAGAGGGGTTAATCTATGGCTACACCTTC.